The rows below give T cell receptor beta chains drawn from one sample of a study of T cells in localized non-small cell lung cancer. The repertoire was sequenced with immunoSEQ multiplex PCR; TCRdb's copy has only in-frame clones and lacks some. The sample holds about 79,000 clones, around nine tenths seen once. The source material was peripheral blood, sampled before any cancer treatment. Receptor source: a woman between 35 and 75 years old with stage I squamous cell lung carcinoma. CDR3s include the opening cysteine and the closing phenylalanine or tryptophan. A D gene is named only where the DNA matches it firmly. A clone size is listed for some rows: how often the clone was seen (once, few, many), or a class if it is expanded.

CASRGRLYGGYTF | TGTGCCAGTAGGGGACGCCTGTATGGTGGCTACACCTTC | NA | TRBV19 | NA | TRBJ1-2
CASSFRPRQSNQPQHF | TGTGCCAGCAGCTTTAGGCCTCGGCAGAGCAATCAGCCCCAGCATTTT | NA | TRBV5-6 | NA | TRBJ1-5
CAWSLAGVLTEAFF | TGTGCCTGGAGTCTAGCCGGCGTCCTCACTGAAGCTTTCTTT | NA | TRBV30 | NA | TRBJ1-1
CASSPPGQGSGKNTGELFF | TGTGCCAGCTCACCGCCGGGACAGGGGTCGGGCAAGAACACCGGGGAGCTGTTTTTT | TRBD1 | TRBV18 | NA | TRBJ2-2
CASRERQQNNEQFF | TGTGCCAGCAGAGAGAGACAGCAAAACAATGAGCAGTTCTTC | NA | TRBV2 | few | TRBJ2-1
CASSPSTDTQYF | TGTGCCAGCAGCCCATCCACAGATACGCAGTATTTT | NA | TRBV7-9 | NA | TRBJ2-3
CASSQESGAGGTDTQYF | TGTGCCAGCAGCCAAGAAAGTGGGGCGGGGGGCACAGATACGCAGTATTTT | TRBD2 | TRBV4-2 | NA | TRBJ2-3
CASSQEWDQPQHF | TGCGCCAGCAGCCAAGAGTGGGATCAGCCCCAGCATTTT | NA | TRBV4-1 | NA | TRBJ1-5
CASSDSQENNSPLHF | TGTGCCAGCAGTGACTCGCAGGAGAATAATTCACCCCTCCACTTT | NA | TRBV6-4 | NA | TRBJ1-6
CASTVLAGTTDTQYF | TGTGCCAGCACAGTACTAGCGGGTACCACAGATACGCAGTATTTT | TRBD2 | TRBV6-1 | few | TRBJ2-3
CASSKNHRQEPGTSYNSPLHF | TGTGCCAGCAGCAAAAATCATAGGCAAGAGCCCGGTACGTCCTATAATTCACCCCTCCACTTT | NA | TRBV21-1 | NA | TRBJ1-6
CATLLGQGAPGELFF | TGTGCCACCCTACTAGGACAGGGGGCGCCCGGGGAGCTGTTTTTT | TRBD1 | TRBV19 | NA | TRBJ2-2
CASGEKGIAGELFF | TGTGCTAGCGGAGAAAAAGGGATCGCCGGGGAGCTGTTTTTT | NA | TRBV7-7 | NA | TRBJ2-2
CASSLSFRNTEAFF | TGTGCCAGCAGCTTGTCGTTCCGGAACACTGAAGCTTTCTTT | NA | TRBV7-2 | NA | TRBJ1-1
CASSHTSGGAAGETQYF | TGCGCCAGCAGCCATACTAGCGGGGGGGCCGCGGGGGAGACCCAGTACTTC | TRBD2 | TRBV4-1 | NA | TRBJ2-5
CASSARATPYDGYTF | TGTGCCAGTAGTGCGCGGGCTACACCGTACGATGGCTACACCTTC | NA | TRBV19 | NA | TRBJ1-2
CASSLVGRRNTEAFF | TGTGCCAGCAGCTTGGTTGGCAGGAGGAACACTGAAGCTTTCTTT | NA | TRBV5-4 | NA | TRBJ1-1
CASSLNSAGGPDTQYF | TGTGCCAGCAGCTTAAATTCAGCGGGGGGGCCAGATACGCAGTATTTT | TRBD2 | TRBV11-2 | once | TRBJ2-3
CASSQDPVGNNEKLFF | TGTGCCAGCAGCCAAGATCCCGTGGGGAATAATGAAAAACTGTTTTTT | NA | TRBV4-2 | NA | TRBJ1-4
CASSRAVNSNQPQHF | TGTGCCAGCAGTCGGGCAGTTAATAGCAATCAGCCCCAGCATTTT | NA | TRBV6-5 | NA | TRBJ1-5
CAIPTELNEKLFF | TGTGCCATACCAACTGAGTTGAATGAAAAACTGTTTTTT | NA | TRBV7-9 | NA | TRBJ1-4
CSVRSEDLRNTEAFF | TGCAGCGTGCGTTCGGAAGACCTGAGGAACACTGAAGCTTTCTTT | NA | TRBV29-1 | NA | TRBJ1-1
CASSFLSYGYTF | TGTGCCAGTAGTTTCCTATCCTATGGCTACACCTTC | NA | TRBV19 | NA | TRBJ1-2
CASSYSTGPGTEAFF | TGTGCCAGCAGTTACTCGACAGGGCCGGGGACTGAAGCTTTCTTT | TRBD1 | TRBV6-6 | NA | TRBJ1-1
CASSAGAGGAGNEQFF | TGTGCCAGCAGCGCCGGAGCGGGGGGTGCGGGGAATGAGCAGTTCTTC | TRBD2 | TRBV9 | NA | TRBJ2-1
CASSPIPGQGAGNTIYF | TGTGCCAGCAGCCCGATTCCGGGACAGGGGGCTGGAAACACCATATATTTT | TRBD1 | TRBV13 | NA | TRBJ1-3
CASSHRTDTQYF | TGTGCCAGCAGCCACAGGACAGATACGCAGTATTTT | NA | TRBV5-5 | NA | TRBJ2-3
CASSIPGRPKTQYF | TGTGCCAGTAGTATTCCCGGCAGACCAAAGACCCAGTACTTC | NA | TRBV19 | NA | TRBJ2-5
CASSPLAGSLPRDTQYF | TGTGCCAGCAGCCCTTTAGCGGGAAGTCTGCCTCGGGATACGCAGTATTTT | TRBD2 | TRBV4-2 | NA | TRBJ2-3
CASPLNTEAFF | TGTGCCAGTCCCCTAAACACTGAAGCTTTCTTT | NA | TRBV19 | once | TRBJ1-1
CASKVYDVAYEQYF | TGTGCCAGCAAGGTTTATGACGTCGCCTACGAGCAGTACTTC | NA | TRBV2 | once | TRBJ2-7
CSVENGYEQYF | TGCAGCGTTGAAAACGGCTACGAGCAGTACTTC | NA | TRBV29-1 | NA | TRBJ2-7
CASRLGGTTGGYTF | TGTGCCAGCAGGCTCGGCGGGACGACCGGTGGCTACACCTTC | NA | TRBV6-1 | few | TRBJ1-2
CASSLVSGAGNTIYF | TGTGCCAGCAGCTTGGTCTCTGGGGCTGGAAACACCATATATTTT | NA | TRBV5-5 | NA | TRBJ1-3
CSVVEGEGNQPQHF | TGCAGCGTTGTGGAGGGGGAGGGCAATCAGCCCCAGCATTTT | NA | TRBV29-1 | NA | TRBJ1-5
CASSETLGTANEQFF | TGTGCCAGCAGTGAAACCTTAGGGACAGCCAATGAGCAGTTCTTC | TRBD1 | TRBV2 | NA | TRBJ2-1
CASSVGNTEAFF | TGTGCCTCCTCGGTTGGGAACACTGAAGCTTTCTTT | NA | TRBV30 | NA | TRBJ1-1
CASSRGGSSYGYTF | TGTGCCAGCTCTCGAGGGGGGTCCTCCTATGGCTACACCTTC | NA | TRBV25-1 | NA | TRBJ1-2
CASSPGGGGLDYGYTF | TGTGCCAGCAGCCCCGGTGGAGGGGGTCTGGACTATGGCTACACCTTC | NA | TRBV7-9 | NA | TRBJ1-2
CAWKRTGGNTEAFF | TGTGCCTGGAAACGGACAGGGGGGAACACTGAAGCTTTCTTT | TRBD1 | TRBV30 | NA | TRBJ1-1
CASSFTGSRGMNTEAFF | TGTGCCAGCAGCTTCACAGGGAGCCGGGGTATGAACACTGAAGCTTTCTTT | NA | TRBV5-5 | NA | TRBJ1-1
CASSLGLAGVRADTQYF | TGCGCCAGCAGCCTGGGACTAGCGGGGGTGAGGGCAGATACGCAGTATTTT | TRBD2 | TRBV5-1 | NA | TRBJ2-3
CASSESGLTSTDTQYF | TGTGCCAGCAGTGAATCGGGTCTCACTAGCACAGATACGCAGTATTTT | NA | TRBV2 | NA | TRBJ2-3
CASSLGGGGAADTQYF | TGTGCCAGCAGCTTAGGAGGCGGGGGGGCTGCAGATACGCAGTATTTT | TRBD2 | TRBV11-3 | NA | TRBJ2-3